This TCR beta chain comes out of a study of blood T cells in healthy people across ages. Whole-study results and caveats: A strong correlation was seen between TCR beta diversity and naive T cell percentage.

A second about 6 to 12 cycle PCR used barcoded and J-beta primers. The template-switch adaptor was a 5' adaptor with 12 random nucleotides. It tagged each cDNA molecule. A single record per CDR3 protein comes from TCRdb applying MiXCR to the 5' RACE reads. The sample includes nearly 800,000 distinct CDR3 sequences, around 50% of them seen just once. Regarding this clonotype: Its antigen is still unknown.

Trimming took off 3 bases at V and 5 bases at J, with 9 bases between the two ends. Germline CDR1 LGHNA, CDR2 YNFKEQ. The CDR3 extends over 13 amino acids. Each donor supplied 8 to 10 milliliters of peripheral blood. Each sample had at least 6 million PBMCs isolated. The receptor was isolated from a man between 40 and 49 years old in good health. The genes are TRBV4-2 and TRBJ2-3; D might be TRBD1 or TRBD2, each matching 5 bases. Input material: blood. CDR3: CASSQLGEDTQYF. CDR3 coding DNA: TGTGCCAGCAGCCAGCTGGGGGAAGATACGCAGTATTTT.